A single sample is the source of the 20 T cell receptor beta chains below, sequenced in a study of control samples from healthy donors and cancer patients (dated by TCRdb to the early 2020s). Library preparation used the immunoSEQ multiplex PCR assay. TCRdb carries this immuneACCESS record with in-frame sequences only. Its versions omit some clonotypes, under half of them owing to an unresolved V gene in the studies checked, with the rest unexplained. Counted in this sample were approximately 81,000 clones; roughly 94% of them appeared once. The ten largest clones capture around 4.5% of the sample. Sequencing was carried out using blood. The receptors stem from a woman younger than 35 in good health.

V is TRBV7-9 and J is TRBJ1-4; D is unclear. In germline, CDR1 is SEHNR, CDR2 FQNEAQ (reference sequence). V lost 2 bases, J lost 10 bases, and 8 bases lay in between. The CDR3 sequence is 12 residues long. As DNA, the CDR3 is TGTGCCAGCAGCTTATTTGAGGGAAAACTGTTTTTT. This translates into CASSLFEGKLFF.

This clone was detected only once. The V call is TRBV2, the J call TRBJ1-1, with TRBD1 as a possible D gene (5 bases). The ends were cut back, 11 bases at V and 2 bases at J, with 15 bases in the middle. Germline loops: CDR1 SNHLY, CDR2 FYNNEI. The CDR3 covers 13 residues. The CDR3 nucleotides are TGTGCCCACCGCGGTCAGGGTAACACTGAAGCTTTCTTT. It encodes CAHRGQGNTEAFF.

V and J are TRBV14 and TRBJ2-7; TRBD1 matches at 11 bases. Germline V gives CDR1 SGHDN, CDR2 FVKESK. The CDR3 totals 15 residues. The V and J ends lost 3 bases and 3 bases, in that order; junction bases with no gene match: 4. The CDR3 sequence: CASSHHGTGGYEQYF. CDR3 DNA: TGTGCCAGCAGCCACCATGGGACAGGGGGCTACGAGCAGTACTTC. The full variable domain, in which reference TRBV14 and TRBJ2-7 provide the parts outside the CDR3, is EAGVTQFPSHSVIEKGQTVTLRCDPISGHDNLYWYRRVMGKEIKFLLHFVKESKQDESGMPNNRFLAERTGGTYSTLKVQPAELEDSGVYFCASSHHGTGGYEQYFGPGTRLTVT.

The chain has TRBV28 and TRBJ1-2, with D unresolved. The length of the CDR3 is 15 residues. Germline V gene lookup returns CDR1 MDHEN and CDR2 SYDVKM. V dropped 2 bases and J dropped 1 base, with 11 bases sitting between them. In nucleotides, the CDR3 is TGTGCCAGCAGTTTAGGCTCATTTTATAACTATGGCTACACCTTC. Amino acids: CASSLGSFYNYGYTF.

This chain joins TRBV5-4 and TRBJ2-6, with 7 bases that match TRBD1. V trimming: 0 bases; J trimming: 5 bases; junction bases outside the gene matches: 8. Germline V lookup: CDR1 SGHNT, CDR2 YYREEE (reference sequence). This CDR3 comprises 17 residues. CDR3 loop: CASSLGGGQVRANVLTF. The CDR3 nucleotides are TGTGCCAGCAGCTTGGGAGGGGGCCAGGTAAGGGCCAACGTCCTGACTTTC.

This clone was seen a few times. This rearrangement joins TRBV7-9 to TRBJ2-7; 11 bases line up with TRBD2. CDR3 length equals 18 residues. Germline CDR1 SEHNR, CDR2 FQNEAQ (reference sequence). Trimming took 6 bases from V and 3 from J; bases not matched to a gene: 16. This CDR3 reads CASSRTLAGVSTLYEQYF. The CDR3 coding sequence is TGTGCCAGCAGTCGCACACTAGCGGGAGTATCCACACTCTACGAGCAGTACTTC.

This clone was found once. The chain is built from TRBV6-5 and TRBJ1-1; D unresolved. The CDR3 length is 15 residues. V shed 8 bases and J shed 4 bases, with 20 bases lying between them. Germline V gene lookup returns CDR1 MNHEY and CDR2 SVGAGI. In DNA, the CDR3 is TGTGCCAGCCAATCGGAAAGGGAGTGGGGCACTGAAGCTTTCTTT. It is translated as CASQSEREWGTEAFF.

The chain uses TRBV7-2 and TRBJ1-3, with D possibly being TRBD1 (5 bases). The CDR3 has 17 amino acids. The germline gives CDR1 SGHTA, CDR2 FQGNSA. V shed 4 bases and J shed 0 bases, with 16 bases lying between them. The DNA of the CDR3 is TGTGCCAGCAGCTCAAACGCCGGGGGGTTCTCTGGAAACACCATATATTTT. Its translation is CASSSNAGGFSGNTIYF.

V is TRBV28 and J is TRBJ2-7; TRBD1 might be the D (5 bases). Germline-derived CDR1 and CDR2 are MDHEN and SYDVKM. This CDR3 region has 15 residues. With 6 bases removed from V and 4 bases from J, the gap between germline ends came to 19 bases. Here the CDR3 reads CASSAPQGLGYEQYF. The CDR3 nucleotides are TGTGCCAGCAGCGCCCCGCAGGGTTTGGGGTACGAGCAGTACTTC.

The chain joins TRBV9 to TRBJ1-1; a weak D match, TRBD1 (6 bases). This CDR3 contains 15 residues. The germline V and J ends were trimmed by 3 bases and 0 bases, with 12 bases remaining between them. The germline CDR1 and CDR2 sequences are SGDLS and YYNGEE. CDR3 sequence (DNA): TGTGCCAGCAGCGGAGACAGGCTAATGAACACTGAAGCTTTCTTT. Translated: CASSGDRLMNTEAFF.

The chain links TRBV27 to TRBJ1-3; D might be TRBD1 (5 bases). The CDR3 is made up of 16 amino acids. CDR1 and CDR2 from the germline V gene are MNHEY and SMNVEV (reference sequence). V was trimmed by 5 bases and J by 3 bases, leaving 17 bases between them. The CDR3 bases are TGTGCCAGCAGTCCCATCGGGGGGACGTTTGGAAACACCATATATTTT. This translates into CASSPIGGTFGNTIYF.

The chain couples TRBV7-2 to TRBJ1-1; D may be TRBD1 (5 bases). This CDR3 spans 14 amino acids. Trimming took off 8 bases at V and 1 base at J, with 14 bases between the two ends. The germline CDR1 and CDR2 sequences are SGHTA and FQGNSA. CDR3 in DNA: TGTGCCAGCCTACGACGGGGGTGGAACACTGAAGCTTTCTTT. Translation gives CASLRRGWNTEAFF.

The CDR3 bases are TGTGCCAGCTCACCACCGGGACAGGGGAGAACTGAAGCTTTCTTT. It encodes CASSPPGQGRTEAFF. The chain links TRBV18 to TRBJ1-1, with 10 positions matching TRBD1. Germline V CDR1 and CDR2: KGHSH, LQKENI. CDR3 length equals 15 residues. V shed 0 bases, J shed 5 bases, and the junction held 3 bases outside the gene matches.

This clone showed up many times. The chain is built from TRBV9 and TRBJ1-1; a possible D gene is TRBD1 (6 bases). The V end lost 4 bases, the J end lost 2 bases, and 18 bases lay between the germline ends. The CDR3 covers 16 residues. Per the germline V gene, CDR1 is SGDLS and CDR2 is YYNGEE. This CDR3 reads CASSPTYRVSNTEAFF. Here the CDR3 DNA reads TGTGCCAGCAGCCCAACGTACAGGGTTTCAAACACTGAAGCTTTCTTT.

This chain uses TRBV9 with TRBJ1-2; 11 bases are shared with TRBD1. The V gene's germline CDR1 is SGDLS and CDR2 YYNGEE. The V segment lost 0 bases and the J segment 4 bases; nucleotides outside the gene matches: 2. This CDR3 comprises 15 residues. Here the CDR3 reads CASSVVGQGGYGYTF. CDR3 nucleotides: TGTGCCAGCAGCGTAGTGGGACAGGGGGGCTATGGCTACACCTTC.

This clone was recorded once. This chain uses TRBV19 with TRBJ2-1; D may be TRBD1 (6 bases). The ends were cut back, 0 bases at V and 4 bases at J, with 13 bases in the middle. CDR3 size: 16 residues. CDR1 is LNHDA and CDR2 is SQIVND in the germline V gene (reference sequence). For the CDR3, the DNA is TGTGCCAGTAGTATAGAGTTAGGGGGTTATTACAATGAGCAGTTCTTC. Translating gives CASSIELGGYYNEQFF.

In DNA form, the CDR3 reads TGCGCCAGCAGCGTTGGGCCCGCCAATGAGCAGTTCTTC. This gives the protein CASSVGPANEQFF. This chain joins TRBV4-1 and TRBJ2-1; D is ambiguous. Trimming cost V 5 bases and J 6 bases, with 11 bases left between them. From germline, CDR1 is MGHRA and CDR2 YSYEKL. This CDR3 region has 13 residues.

The rearrangement links TRBV18 to TRBJ1-1; TRBD1 might be the D (5 bases). Trimming cost V 0 bases and J 3 bases, with 11 bases left between them. Germline V gives CDR1 KGHSH, CDR2 LQKENI. The CDR3 is 15 residues long. The CDR3 reads CASSPPNLGDTEAFF. In nucleotides, the CDR3 is TGTGCCAGCTCACCACCAAACCTGGGGGACACTGAAGCTTTCTTT.

This clone was seen once. This chain links TRBV12-5 with TRBJ1-4, with D possibly TRBD1 on 5 matching bases. Germline V lookup: CDR1 LGHNT, CDR2 FRNRAP. The CDR3 is 15 amino acids. V was shortened by 9 bases and J by 6 bases, with 20 bases between the two germline ends. CDR3 coding DNA: TGTGCTAGGGGCCCCGGGGGAATAACGTATGAAAAACTGTTTTTT. This codes for CARGPGGITYEKLFF.

The chain carries TRBV9 and TRBJ1-1; no definite D call. Germline lookup yields CDR1 SGDLS and CDR2 YYNGEE. CDR3 size: 15 residues. Deletions cut 0 bases from V and 0 bases from J, with 9 bases between. CDR3 in amino acids: CASSVDLGMNTEAFF. The CDR3 bases are TGTGCCAGCAGCGTAGATCTGGGTATGAACACTGAAGCTTTCTTT.